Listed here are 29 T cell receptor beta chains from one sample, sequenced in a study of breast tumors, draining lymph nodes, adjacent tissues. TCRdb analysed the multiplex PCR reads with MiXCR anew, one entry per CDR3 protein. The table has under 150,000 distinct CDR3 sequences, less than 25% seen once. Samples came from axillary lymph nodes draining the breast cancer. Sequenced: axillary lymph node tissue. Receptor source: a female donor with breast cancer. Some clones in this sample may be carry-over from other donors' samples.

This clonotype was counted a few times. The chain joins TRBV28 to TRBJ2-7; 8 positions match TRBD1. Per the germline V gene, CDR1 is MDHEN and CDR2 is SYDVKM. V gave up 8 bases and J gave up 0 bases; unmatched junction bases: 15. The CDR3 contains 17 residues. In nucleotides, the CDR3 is TGTGCCAGCGCCGGGACAGGTCAACCTAAGAGCTCCTACGAGCAGTACTTC. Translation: CASAGTGQPKSSYEQYF.

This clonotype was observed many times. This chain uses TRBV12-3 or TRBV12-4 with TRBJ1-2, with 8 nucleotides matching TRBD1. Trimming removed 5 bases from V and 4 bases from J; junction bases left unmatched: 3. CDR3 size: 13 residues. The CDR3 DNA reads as TGTGCCAGCAGTGGACAGGGTTCCTATGGCTACACCTTC. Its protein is CASSGQGSYGYTF.

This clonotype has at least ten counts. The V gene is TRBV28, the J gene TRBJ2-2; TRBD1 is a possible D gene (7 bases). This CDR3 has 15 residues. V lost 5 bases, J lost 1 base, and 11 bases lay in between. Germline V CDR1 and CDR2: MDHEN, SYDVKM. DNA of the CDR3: TGTGCCAGCAGTCCGCAGGGGGGGAACACCGGGGAGCTGTTTTTT. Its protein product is CASSPQGGNTGELFF.

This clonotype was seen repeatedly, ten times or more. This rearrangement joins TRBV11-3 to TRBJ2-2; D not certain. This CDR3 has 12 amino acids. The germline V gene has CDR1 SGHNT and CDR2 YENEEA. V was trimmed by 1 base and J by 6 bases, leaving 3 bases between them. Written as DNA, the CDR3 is TGTGCCAGCAGCTTAGGGGCCGGGGAGCTGTTTTTT. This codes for CASSLGAGELFF.

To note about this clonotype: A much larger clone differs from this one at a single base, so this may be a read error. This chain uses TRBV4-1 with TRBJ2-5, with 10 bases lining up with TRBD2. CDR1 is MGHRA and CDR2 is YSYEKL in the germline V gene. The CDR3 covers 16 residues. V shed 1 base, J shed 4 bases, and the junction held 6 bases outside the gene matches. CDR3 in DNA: TGCGCCAGCAGCCAAGGGCGGGCTAGCGGGAGAGAGACCCAGTACTTC. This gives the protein CASSQGRASGRETQYF.

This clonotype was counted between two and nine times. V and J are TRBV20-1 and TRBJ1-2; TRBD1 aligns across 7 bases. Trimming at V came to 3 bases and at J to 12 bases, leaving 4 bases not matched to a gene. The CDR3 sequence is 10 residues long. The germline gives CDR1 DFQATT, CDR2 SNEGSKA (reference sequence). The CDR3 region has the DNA TGCAGTGCTAGCCCAGGGGGGGACACCTTC. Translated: CSASPGGDTF.

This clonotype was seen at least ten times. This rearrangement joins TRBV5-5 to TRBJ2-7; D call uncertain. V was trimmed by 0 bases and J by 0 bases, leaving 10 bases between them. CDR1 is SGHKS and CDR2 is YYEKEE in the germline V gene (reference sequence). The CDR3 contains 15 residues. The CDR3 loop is CASSLAGWGSYEQYF. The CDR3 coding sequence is TGTGCCAGCAGCTTGGCGGGCTGGGGCTCCTACGAGCAGTACTTC.

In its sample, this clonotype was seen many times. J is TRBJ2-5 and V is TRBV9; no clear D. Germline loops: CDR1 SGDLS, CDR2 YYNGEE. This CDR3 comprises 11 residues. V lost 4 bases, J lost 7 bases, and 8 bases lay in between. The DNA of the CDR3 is TGTGCCAGCAGCTCCCCGGGGACCCAGTACTTC. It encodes CASSSPGTQYF.

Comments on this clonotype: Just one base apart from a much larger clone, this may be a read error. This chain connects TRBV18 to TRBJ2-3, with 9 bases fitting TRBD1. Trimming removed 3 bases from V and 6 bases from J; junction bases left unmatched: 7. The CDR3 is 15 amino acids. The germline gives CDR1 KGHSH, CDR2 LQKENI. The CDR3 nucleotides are TGTGCCAGCTCACCCTGGGACAGGGCAGGCGATACGCAGTATTTT. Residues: CASSPWDRAGDTQYF.

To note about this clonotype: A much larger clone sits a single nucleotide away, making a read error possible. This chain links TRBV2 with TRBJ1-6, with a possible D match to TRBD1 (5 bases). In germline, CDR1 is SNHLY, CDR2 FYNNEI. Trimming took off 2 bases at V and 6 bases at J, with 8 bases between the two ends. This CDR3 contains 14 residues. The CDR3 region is CASSERGGNSPLHF. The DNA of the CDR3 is TGTGCCAGCAGTGAACGGGGCGGTAATTCACCCCTCCACTTT.

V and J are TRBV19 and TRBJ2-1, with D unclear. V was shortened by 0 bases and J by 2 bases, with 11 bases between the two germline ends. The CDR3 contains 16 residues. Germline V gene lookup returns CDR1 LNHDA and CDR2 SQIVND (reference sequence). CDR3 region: CASSIDSASAYNEQFF. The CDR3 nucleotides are TGTGCCAGTAGTATAGACTCGGCGAGCGCCTACAATGAGCAGTTCTTC. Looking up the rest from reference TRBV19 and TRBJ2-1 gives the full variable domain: DGGITQSPKYLFRKEGQNVTLSCEQNLNHDAMYWYRQDPGQGLRLIYYSQIVNDFQKGDIAEGYSVSREKKESFPLTVTSAQKNPTAFYLCASSIDSASAYNEQFFGPGTRLTVL.

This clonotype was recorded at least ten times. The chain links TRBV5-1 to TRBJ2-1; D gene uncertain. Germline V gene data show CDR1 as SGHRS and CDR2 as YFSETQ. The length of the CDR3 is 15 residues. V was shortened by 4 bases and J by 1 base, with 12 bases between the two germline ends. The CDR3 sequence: CASSPRVSSYNEQFF. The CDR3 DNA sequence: TGCGCCAGCAGCCCCCGGGTGTCTTCCTACAATGAGCAGTTCTTC.

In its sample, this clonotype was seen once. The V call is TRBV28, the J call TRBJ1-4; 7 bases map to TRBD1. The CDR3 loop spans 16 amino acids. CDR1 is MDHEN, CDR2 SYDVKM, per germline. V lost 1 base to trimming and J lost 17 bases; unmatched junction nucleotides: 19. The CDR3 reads CASSLYQGGRQGRFFF. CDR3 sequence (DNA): TGTGCCAGCAGTTTATATCAGGGGGGTCGACAGGGAAGATTTTTTTTT.

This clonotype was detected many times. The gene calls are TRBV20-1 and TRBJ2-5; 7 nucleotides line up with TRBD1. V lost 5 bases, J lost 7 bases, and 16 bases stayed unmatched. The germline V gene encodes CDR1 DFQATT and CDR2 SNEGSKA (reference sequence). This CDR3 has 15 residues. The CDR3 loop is CSAWDSRDPHGTQYF. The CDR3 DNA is TGCAGTGCTTGGGACAGCCGGGACCCGCACGGGACCCAGTACTTC.

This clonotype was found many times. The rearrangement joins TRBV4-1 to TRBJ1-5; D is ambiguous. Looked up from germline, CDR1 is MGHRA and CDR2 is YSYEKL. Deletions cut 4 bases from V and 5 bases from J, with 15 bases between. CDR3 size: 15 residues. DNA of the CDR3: TGCGCCAGCAGCCGCCAGGCAAGTATGGATCAGCCCCAGCATTTT. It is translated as CASSRQASMDQPQHF.

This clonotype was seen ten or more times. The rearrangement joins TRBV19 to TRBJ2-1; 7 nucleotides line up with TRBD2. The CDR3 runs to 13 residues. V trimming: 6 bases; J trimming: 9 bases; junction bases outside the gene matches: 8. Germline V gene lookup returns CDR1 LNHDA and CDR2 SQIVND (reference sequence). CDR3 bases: TGTGCCAGTAGAGCGGGATATGGTGGTGAGCAGTTCTTC. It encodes CASRAGYGGEQFF. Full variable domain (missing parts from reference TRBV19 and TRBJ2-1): DGGITQSPKYLFRKEGQNVTLSCEQNLNHDAMYWYRQDPGQGLRLIYYSQIVNDFQKGDIAEGYSVSREKKESFPLTVTSAQKNPTAFYLCASRAGYGGEQFFGPGTRLTVL.

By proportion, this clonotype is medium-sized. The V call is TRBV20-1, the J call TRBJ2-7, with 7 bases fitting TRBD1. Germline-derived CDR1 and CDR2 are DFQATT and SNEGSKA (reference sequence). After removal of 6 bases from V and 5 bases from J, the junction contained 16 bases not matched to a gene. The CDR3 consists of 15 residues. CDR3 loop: CSAPTGALGVDEQYF. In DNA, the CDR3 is TGCAGTGCCCCCACAGGGGCTCTGGGCGTCGACGAGCAGTACTTC.

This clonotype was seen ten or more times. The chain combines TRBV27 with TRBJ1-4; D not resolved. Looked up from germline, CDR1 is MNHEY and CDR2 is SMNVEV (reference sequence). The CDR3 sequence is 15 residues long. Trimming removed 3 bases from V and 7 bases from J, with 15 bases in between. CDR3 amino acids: CASSLTPPRAEKLFF. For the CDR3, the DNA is TGTGCCAGCAGTTTGACGCCCCCTCGGGCTGAAAAACTGTTTTTT.

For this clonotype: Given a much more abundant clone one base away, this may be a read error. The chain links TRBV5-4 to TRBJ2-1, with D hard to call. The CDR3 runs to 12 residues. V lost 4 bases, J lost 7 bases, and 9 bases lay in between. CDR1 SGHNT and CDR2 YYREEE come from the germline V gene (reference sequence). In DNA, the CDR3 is TGTGCCAGCAGCACGGACGGAAATGAGCAGTTCTTC. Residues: CASSTDGNEQFF.

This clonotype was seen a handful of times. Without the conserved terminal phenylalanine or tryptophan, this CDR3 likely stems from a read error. CDR3 bases: TGCAGTGCTAACCCAGGGGGCTCCTATAATTCACCCCTCCACTCT. Encoded protein: CSANPGGSYNSPLHS. The rearrangement links TRBV20-1 to TRBJ1-6, with 7 bases identical to TRBD1. The trim removed 4 bases at V and 0 bases at J, leaving 3 bases unmatched. Germline values: CDR1 DFQATT, CDR2 SNEGSKA (reference sequence). The CDR3 is made up of 15 amino acids.

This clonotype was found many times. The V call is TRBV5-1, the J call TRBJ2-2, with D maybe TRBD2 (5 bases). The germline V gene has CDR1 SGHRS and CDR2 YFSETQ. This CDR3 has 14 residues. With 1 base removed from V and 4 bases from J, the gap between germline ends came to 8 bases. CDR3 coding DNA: TGCGCCAGCAGCTTGTCGGGAACCACCGGGGAGCTGTTTTTT. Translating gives CASSLSGTTGELFF.

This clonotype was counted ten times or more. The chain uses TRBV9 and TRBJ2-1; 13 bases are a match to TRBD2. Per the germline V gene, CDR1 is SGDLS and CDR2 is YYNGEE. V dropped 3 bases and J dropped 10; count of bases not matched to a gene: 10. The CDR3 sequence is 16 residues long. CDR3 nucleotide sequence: TGTGCCAGCAGCGCCCCGGGACTAGCGGGGAGTTGGGAGCAGTTCTTC. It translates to CASSAPGLAGSWEQFF.

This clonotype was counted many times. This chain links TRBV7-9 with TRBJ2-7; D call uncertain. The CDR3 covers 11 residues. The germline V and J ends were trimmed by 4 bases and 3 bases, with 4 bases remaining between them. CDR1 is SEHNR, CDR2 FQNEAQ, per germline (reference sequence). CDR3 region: CASSSDYEQYF. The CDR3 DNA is TGTGCCAGCAGCTCCGACTACGAGCAGTACTTC.

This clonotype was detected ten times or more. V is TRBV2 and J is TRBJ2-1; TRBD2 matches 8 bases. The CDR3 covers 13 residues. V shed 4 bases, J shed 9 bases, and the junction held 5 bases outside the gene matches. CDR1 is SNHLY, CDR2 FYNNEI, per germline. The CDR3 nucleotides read TGTGCCAGCAGTGGGGGACTAGGATCTGAGCAGTTCTTC. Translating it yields CASSGGLGSEQFF.

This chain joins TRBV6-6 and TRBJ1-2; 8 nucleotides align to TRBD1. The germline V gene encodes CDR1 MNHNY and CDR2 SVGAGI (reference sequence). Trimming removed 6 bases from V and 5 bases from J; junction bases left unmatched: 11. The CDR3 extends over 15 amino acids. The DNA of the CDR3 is TGTGCCAGCAGACTCGGACAGGGTTTTTCGTATGGCTACACCTTC. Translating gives CASRLGQGFSYGYTF.

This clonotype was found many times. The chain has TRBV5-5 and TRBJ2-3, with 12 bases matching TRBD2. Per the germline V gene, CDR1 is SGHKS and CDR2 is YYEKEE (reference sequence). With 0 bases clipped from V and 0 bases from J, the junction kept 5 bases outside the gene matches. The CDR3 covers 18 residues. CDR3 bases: TGTGCCAGCAGCTTGGCGCTAGCGGGAGGGGCTAGCACAGATACGCAGTATTTT. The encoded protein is CASSLALAGGASTDTQYF.

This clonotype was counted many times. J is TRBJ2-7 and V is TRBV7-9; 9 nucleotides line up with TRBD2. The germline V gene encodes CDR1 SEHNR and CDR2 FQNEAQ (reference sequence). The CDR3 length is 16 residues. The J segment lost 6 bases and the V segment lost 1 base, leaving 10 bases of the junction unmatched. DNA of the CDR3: TGTGCCAGCAGCTTAGGGGTTACTAGCGGGTTTGCCGAGCAGTACTTC. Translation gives CASSLGVTSGFAEQYF.

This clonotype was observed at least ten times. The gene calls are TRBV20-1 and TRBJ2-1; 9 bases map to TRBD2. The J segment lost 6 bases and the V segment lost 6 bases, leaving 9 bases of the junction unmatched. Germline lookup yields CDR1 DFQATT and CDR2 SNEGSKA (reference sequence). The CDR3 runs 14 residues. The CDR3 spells CSAKEGLARNEQFF. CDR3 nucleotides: TGCAGTGCCAAAGAAGGACTAGCGCGCAATGAGCAGTTCTTC.

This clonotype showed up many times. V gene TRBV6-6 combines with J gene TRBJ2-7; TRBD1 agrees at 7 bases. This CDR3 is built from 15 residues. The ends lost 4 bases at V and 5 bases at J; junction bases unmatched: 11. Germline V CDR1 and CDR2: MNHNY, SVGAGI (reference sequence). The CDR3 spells CASSFPPTGFHEQYF. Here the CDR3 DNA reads TGTGCCAGCAGTTTCCCCCCGACAGGGTTCCACGAGCAGTACTTC.